This T cell receptor (beta chain) was retrieved from a study of CD8+ T cells in alopecia areata. Study summary: Patients in the treated group were given tofacitinib by mouth, 5 to 10 mg twice a day.

Study-wide findings and caveats: There were also resident alphabeta T cells of normal skin sequenced in scalp samples.

cDNA reverse transcribed from extracted RNA served as the sequencing template. The data were produced by immunoSEQ multiplex PCR, yet TCRdb's version contains in-frame clones alone and is incomplete. The data contain 150,000 to 180,000 clones, about 50% of them singletons. The CDR3 loop spans 14 amino acids. Germline V gene data show CDR1 as SNHLY and CDR2 as FYNNEI. V shed 4 bases and J 9 bases; nucleotides not matched to a gene: 5. Punch biopsies of lesional scalp, plus peripheral blood, were taken from alopecia areata patients. PBMCs provided sorted CD4+ and CD8+ T cells. In regard to this clone: Its antigen is undetermined.

Here the sequenced sample was CD8+ T cells sorted from blood, taken at week 0. The sequence was obtained from a human donor with alopecia areata. This chain connects TRBV2 to TRBJ2-1, with TRBD2 matching 11 bases. The CDR3 nucleotides are TGTGCCAGCAGTGGTAGCGGGGGGGCCTTTGAGCAGTTCTTC. The encoded protein is CASSGSGGAFEQFF.